Only a few counts were recorded for the clone carrying this T cell receptor (beta chain). Antigen unknown. The template was genomic DNA from peripheral blood, not RNA. The source of the sample is a study of T cell repertoires in aging, cancer and after chemotherapy. In the study overall: Patients with glioblastoma brain tumors were sampled before and after temozolomide-based therapy. Points from the study as a whole: Untreated cancer patients had significantly lower blood TCR diversity than age-matched healthy donors. Median generation probability rose over the chemotherapy interval in each cancer cohort, suggesting rebound thymic output.

Germline V lookup: CDR1 SGHNT, CDR2 YYREEE (reference sequence). After removal of 6 bases from V and 7 bases from J, the junction contained 9 bases not matched to a gene. This CDR3 contains 13 residues. TRB rearrangements spanning V, D and J were amplified using mixed TRB-A/B primers. TCRdb recomputed calls from the multiplex PCR reads with MiXCR, one row per CDR3 protein. The table lists around 2,300 distinct CDR3 sequences, around 24% of them singletons, with about 6.7% in the top ten. The TCR originated in a human donor with a solid tumor. The sequencing input was blood. This chain uses TRBV5-4 with TRBJ2-7, with 8 bases matching TRBD2. The CDR3 here is CASILDPGGEQYF. For the CDR3, the DNA is TGTGCCAGCATCCTCGACCCGGGAGGGGAGCAGTACTTC.